This T cell receptor beta chain was recorded in a study of beta chain features in type 1 diabetes. The junction had 8 bases not matched to a gene; V was cut back by 0 bases and J by 4 bases. The CDR3 has 17 residues. CDR1 LGHNA and CDR2 YNFKEQ come from the germline V gene. The sample holds a few counts of this clone. Its antigen is still unknown. As every portion of the isolated RNA was reverse transcribed, the sequencing read expressed TCRB transcripts. Profiling relied on immunoSEQ multiplex PCR, and the TCRdb table lists in-frame clones only, not all of them. Of 250,000 to 300,000 clones in the sample, around 24% were seen once. Study-level findings and limits: TCRB CDR3s from Type 1 diabetes patients were moderately but significantly shorter in all four CD4+ subsets.

The chain recombines TRBV4-2 with TRBJ2-3, with 9 positions matching TRBD2. Sequencing was carried out using naive CD4+ T cells from blood. The TCR sequence derives from a woman aged 25 to 39 with type 1 diabetes. The CDR3 region is CASSQDWLAGLSDTQYF. CDR3 coding DNA: TGTGCCAGCAGCCAAGATTGGCTAGCGGGACTCTCAGATACGCAGTATTTT.